This entry lists 32 T cell receptor beta chains sequenced from one sample in a study of T cell repertoires in cytomegalovirus infection. MiXCR, applied by TCRdb to the reads, yields one record per CDR3 protein. The sample has a few hundred thousand distinct CDR3 sequences, 33% seen once. Their cognate antigens are unknown. The starting material was cultured PBMCs, obtained from culture after CMV antigen stimulation. These receptors were obtained from a human donor in good health (CMV status not recorded). Some clones in this sample may be carry-over from other donors' samples.

The rearrangement joins TRBV4-3 to TRBJ2-1, with TRBD1 identical over 9 bases. The V gene end was trimmed by 1 base and the J gene end by 8 bases; junction bases not matched to a gene: 9. Per germline, CDR1 LGHNA and CDR2 YSLEER. CDR3 length equals 16 residues. The CDR3 region has the DNA TGCGCCAGCAGCCAAGTTTTTGGGACAGGGTTTGATGAGCAGTTCTTC. It is translated as CASSQVFGTGFDEQFF.

A few counts support this clonotype. V usage is TRBV28 and J usage is TRBJ2-5; D is perhaps TRBD1 (5 bases). Deletions cut 4 bases from V and 1 base from J, with 13 bases between. The CDR3 is made up of 15 amino acids. Germline values: CDR1 MDHEN, CDR2 SYDVKM. The CDR3 region is CASSSPLGVQETQYF. CDR3 nucleotides: TGTGCCAGCAGTTCCCCCCTAGGGGTCCAAGAGACCCAGTACTTC.

This clonotype was detected a few times. The chain is built from TRBV2 and TRBJ1-1; D gene ambiguous. The germline V and J ends were trimmed by 8 bases and 5 bases, with 15 bases remaining between them. The CDR3 contains 13 residues. Per the germline V gene, CDR1 is SNHLY and CDR2 is FYNNEI. The CDR3 sequence is CASAAGEKTEAFF. The CDR3 DNA is TGTGCCAGCGCGGCGGGAGAGAAAACTGAAGCTTTCTTT. Full variable domain (rest looked up from reference TRBV2 and TRBJ1-1): EPEVTQTPSHQVTQMGQEVILRCVPISNHLYFYWYRQILGQKVEFLVSFYNNEISEKSEIFDDQFSVERPDGSNFTLKIRSTKLEDSAMYFCASAAGEKTEAFFGQGTRLTVV.

This clonotype was found many times. The chain couples TRBV7-2 to TRBJ2-1; weak D call: TRBD2 (6 bases). V lost 5 bases and J 3 bases, leaving 14 bases between the germline ends. The CDR3 runs to 15 residues. Per the germline V gene, CDR1 is SGHTA and CDR2 is FQGNSA. The CDR3 bases are TGTGCCAGCAGCACTCGGGAGAGGTACTACAATGAGCAGTTCTTC. Translating it yields CASSTRERYYNEQFF. Full variable domain (outside the CDR3, taken from reference TRBV7-2 and TRBJ2-1): GAGVSQSPSNKVTEKGKDVELRCDPISGHTALYWYRQSLGQGLEFLIYFQGNSAPDKSGLPSDRFSAERTGGSVSTLTIQRTQQEDSAVYLCASSTRERYYNEQFFGPGTRLTVL.

The chain uses TRBV19 and TRBJ2-1; tentative D call: TRBD1 (6 bases). The V gene's germline CDR1 is LNHDA and CDR2 SQIVND (reference sequence). The CDR3 is 17 amino acids. Between the trimmed V and J ends, which lost 3 bases and 7 bases, there was a span of 22 bases. As DNA, the CDR3 is TGTGCCAGTAGTATTTCGCCGGGACACAACAATGAGAATGAGCAGTTCTTC. Its translation is CASSISPGHNNENEQFF.

The CDR3 coding sequence is TGCGCCAGCAGCTTGGAGGCAGGCGGGTCCACCACAGATACGCAGTATTTT. Its translation: CASSLEAGGSTTDTQYF. The chain joins TRBV5-1 to TRBJ2-3; D possibly corresponds to TRBD2 (5 bases). CDR3 length: 17 amino acids. In germline, CDR1 is SGHRS, CDR2 YFSETQ. The V end was cut by 0 bases, the J end by 2 bases, with 16 bases between. The variable domain in full, completed from reference TRBV5-1 and TRBJ2-3, reads KAGVTQTPRYLIKTRGQQVTLSCSPISGHRSVSWYQQTPGQGLQFLFEYFSETQRNKGNFPGRFSGRQFSNSRSEMNVSTLELGDSALYLCASSLEAGGSTTDTQYFGPGTRLTVL.

This chain uses TRBV7-3 with TRBJ2-2; D unresolved. CDR1 is SGHTA, CDR2 FQGTGA, per germline. V shed 0 bases and J shed 0 bases, with 8 bases lying between them. The CDR3 length is 16 residues. CDR3 amino acids: CASSLTRGSNTGELFF. The DNA for the CDR3 is TGTGCCAGCAGCTTAACCCGAGGCTCGAACACCGGGGAGCTGTTTTTT.

The J gene is TRBJ2-1, the V gene TRBV19; TRBD1 matches at 10 bases. The V segment lost 6 bases and the J segment 2 bases; nucleotides outside the gene matches: 1. The CDR3 loop spans 14 amino acids. The V gene's germline CDR1 is LNHDA and CDR2 SQIVND (reference sequence). CDR3 region: CASRGTGAYNEQFF. The CDR3 nucleotides are TGTGCCAGTAGAGGGACAGGGGCCTACAATGAGCAGTTCTTC. The full variable domain, its missing parts supplied by reference TRBV19 and TRBJ2-1, is DGGITQSPKYLFRKEGQNVTLSCEQNLNHDAMYWYRQDPGQGLRLIYYSQIVNDFQKGDIAEGYSVSREKKESFPLTVTSAQKNPTAFYLCASRGTGAYNEQFFGPGTRLTVL.

This clonotype has a handful of counts. This chain uses TRBV6-2 or TRBV6-3 with TRBJ2-7; 11 nucleotides line up with TRBD2. V gave up 2 bases and J gave up 5 bases; unmatched junction bases: 8. Germline V CDR1 and CDR2: MNHEY, SVGEGT. The CDR3 has 16 residues. CDR3 protein: CASSYRLLAGADEQYV. CDR3 coding DNA: TGTGCCAGCAGTTACCGCCTACTAGCGGGAGCAGACGAGCAGTACGTC.

This clonotype was seen more than once but under ten times. CDR3 region: CASSPGGVSSYNEQFF. As DNA, the CDR3 is TGTGCCAGCAGCCCGGGGGGCGTAAGCTCCTACAATGAGCAGTTCTTC. The chain uses TRBV7-2 and TRBJ2-1; perhaps TRBD2 as D (7 bases). V gave up 5 bases and J gave up 0 bases, with 14 bases separating them. Germline lookup yields CDR1 SGHTA and CDR2 FQGNSA. The CDR3 contains 16 residues.

This sequence joins TRBV24-1 and TRBJ2-3; no definite D call. Germline values: CDR1 KGHDR, CDR2 SFDVKD. V lost 4 bases and J lost 2, with 6 bases in between. CDR3 length: 13 residues. The CDR3 DNA follows: TGTGCCACCAGTGAAAGCTCCACAGATACGCAGTATTTT. Its protein is CATSESSTDTQYF.

This clonotype was seen ten or more times. The chain couples TRBV7-9 to TRBJ1-1; 7 nucleotides align to TRBD1. The CDR3 spans 13 residues. Germline values: CDR1 SEHNR, CDR2 FQNEAQ (reference sequence). V dropped 2 bases and J dropped 4; count of bases not matched to a gene: 1. CDR3 DNA: TGTGCCAGCAGCTTATCAGGGGGCACTGAAGCTTTCTTT. This translates into CASSLSGGTEAFF.

This chain connects TRBV27 to TRBJ2-1, with D perhaps TRBD2 (6 bases). CDR1 is MNHEY and CDR2 is SMNVEV in the germline V gene (reference sequence). The CDR3 length is 16 residues. Trimming removed 4 bases at V and 1 base at J, with 14 bases between. The chain's CDR3 is CASSSPPGASYNEQFF. CDR3 DNA: TGTGCCAGCAGTTCCCCACCGGGAGCATCCTACAATGAGCAGTTCTTC.

The V gene is TRBV2, the J gene TRBJ2-1; TRBD2 matches 9 bases. Germline-derived CDR1 and CDR2 are SNHLY and FYNNEI. V trimming: 2 bases; J trimming: 0 bases; junction bases outside the gene matches: 14. This CDR3 spans 20 amino acids. In nucleotides, the CDR3 is TGTGCCAGCAGTGAAAGGAGGAGGATAGCGGGAGATAACTCCTACAATGAGCAGTTCTTC. This sequence encodes CASSERRRIAGDNSYNEQFF.

The chain employs TRBV7-2 and TRBJ1-1, with D maybe TRBD1 (6 bases). Germline V CDR1 and CDR2: SGHTA, FQGNSA. The CDR3 contains 14 residues. V was clipped by 5 bases and J by 5 bases, with 15 bases between them. The CDR3 nucleotides read TGTGCCAGCAGCCCACAGGGTAGAGGTACTGAAGCTTTCTTT. Encoded protein: CASSPQGRGTEAFF.

The J gene is TRBJ1-4, the V gene TRBV28, with 10 bases matching TRBD1. Germline lookup yields CDR1 MDHEN and CDR2 SYDVKM. The length of the CDR3 is 16 residues. V shed 4 bases and J 14 bases; nucleotides not matched to a gene: 16. The CDR3 is CASSSQRTGGFEILFF. The DNA for the CDR3 is TGTGCCAGCAGTTCCCAACGGACAGGGGGGTTCGAAATCCTGTTTTTT.

This chain joins TRBV11-3 and TRBJ2-2, with a tentative D call TRBD2 (6 bases). The CDR3 spans 16 residues. V dropped 3 bases and J dropped 6 bases, with 17 bases sitting between them. Germline V gene data show CDR1 as SGHNT and CDR2 as YENEEA. CDR3 sequence reads: CASSFFQGSGAGELFF. The CDR3 DNA sequence: TGTGCCAGCAGCTTCTTCCAGGGCTCGGGGGCCGGGGAGCTGTTTTTT. Looking up the rest from reference TRBV11-3 and TRBJ2-2 gives the full variable domain: EAGVVQSPRYKIIEKKQPVAFWCNPISGHNTLYWYLQNLGQGPELLIRYENEEAVDDSQLPKDRFSAERLKGVDSTLKIQPAELGDSAVYLCASSFFQGSGAGELFFGEGSRLTVL.

V and J are TRBV27 and TRBJ2-7, with 7 bases that match TRBD1. V lost 5 bases to trimming and J lost 7 bases; unmatched junction nucleotides: 5. Germline assignment: CDR1 MNHEY and CDR2 SMNVEV (reference sequence). There are 12 residues in the CDR3. The CDR3 DNA reads as TGTGCCAGCAGTCTAAGGGGGCAGGAGCAGTACTTC. Protein sequence: CASSLRGQEQYF.

This clonotype was observed a few times. The rearrangement links TRBV6-6 to TRBJ2-3, with no clear D. V lost 5 bases and J lost 6, with 12 bases in between. Germline CDR1 MNHNY, CDR2 SVGAGI (reference sequence). The CDR3 runs 13 residues. The CDR3 sequence is CASSPPAVDTQYF. The CDR3 bases are TGTGCCAGCAGTCCGCCCGCTGTCGATACGCAGTATTTT.

This sequence joins TRBV7-2 and TRBJ1-2, with a weak D call TRBD1 (6 bases). Deletions cut 5 bases from V and 4 bases from J, with 17 bases between. Germline CDR1 reads SGHTA; CDR2 reads FQGNSA. CDR3 length equals 15 residues. The CDR3 nucleotides are TGTGCCAGCAGCCCTCAAGTAGGGGGGATCTATGGCTACACCTTC. Its translation: CASSPQVGGIYGYTF. The full variable domain, rest sourced from reference TRBV7-2 and TRBJ1-2, is GAGVSQSPSNKVTEKGKDVELRCDPISGHTALYWYRQSLGQGLEFLIYFQGNSAPDKSGLPSDRFSAERTGGSVSTLTIQRTQQEDSAVYLCASSPQVGGIYGYTFGSGTRLTVV.

This clonotype was detected only a few times. The rearrangement uses TRBV20-1 and TRBJ2-3; D may correspond to TRBD1 or TRBD2 (6 bases each). This CDR3 region has 14 residues. Germline loops: CDR1 DFQATT, CDR2 SNEGSKA (reference sequence). Trimming pared 4 bases from V and 3 bases from J, leaving 14 bases between. In DNA form, the CDR3 reads TGCAGTGCTATCGGAGGGGGTGGTACAGATACGCAGTATTTT. Translated: CSAIGGGGTDTQYF.

This sequence joins TRBV7-2 and TRBJ1-2; 8 positions agree with TRBD1. V lost 6 bases, J lost 4 bases, and 4 bases stayed unmatched. Germline V lookup: CDR1 SGHTA, CDR2 FQGNSA. The CDR3 runs to 13 residues. In DNA form, the CDR3 reads TGTGCCAGCAGACCAGGGGGCGGCTATGGCTACACCTTC. It encodes CASRPGGGYGYTF.

V usage is TRBV4-1 and J usage is TRBJ2-1, with TRBD2 matching 9 bases. This CDR3 has 16 amino acids. Germline assignment: CDR1 MGHRA and CDR2 YSYEKL. V lost 0 bases and J lost 5; bases outside the gene matches: 5. CDR3 protein: CASSQDPSGINNEQFF. The CDR3 DNA sequence: TGCGCCAGCAGCCAAGACCCTAGCGGGATCAACAATGAGCAGTTCTTC.

V is TRBV19 and J is TRBJ1-3, with D perhaps matching TRBD1 (6 bases). The V gene lost 0 bases and the J gene lost 1 base, with 10 bases spanning the gap. The germline V gene encodes CDR1 LNHDA and CDR2 SQIVND (reference sequence). This CDR3 is built from 16 residues. The CDR3 is CASSIDDRPSGNTIYF. The CDR3 DNA follows: TGTGCCAGTAGTATAGACGACAGGCCATCTGGAAACACCATATATTTT.

The chain couples TRBV20-1 to TRBJ1-1, with 8 bases matching TRBD1. The CDR3 totals 14 residues. Trimming at V came to 5 bases and at J to 7 bases, leaving 12 bases not matched to a gene. Germline V gene data show CDR1 as DFQATT and CDR2 as SNEGSKA (reference sequence). The CDR3 nucleotides are TGCAGTGCTCGGGCAGGCCGGGACAGGCTTGAAGCTTTCTTT. Translation: CSARAGRDRLEAFF.

This chain links TRBV12-3 or TRBV12-4 with TRBJ1-2; possibly TRBD1 for D (5 bases). V lost 2 bases and J 6 bases, leaving 13 bases between the germline ends. The CDR3 is made up of 14 amino acids. The chain's CDR3 is CASSLFREGNGYTF. CDR3 bases: TGTGCCAGCAGTTTATTCAGGGAAGGCAATGGCTACACCTTC.

This clonotype was counted many times. The chain has TRBV7-2 and TRBJ1-5, with D hard to call. The CDR3 totals 12 residues. Germline CDR1 is SGHTA and CDR2 is FQGNSA. Trimming left V 5 bases short and J 7 bases short, with 9 bases between. This CDR3 is CASSPSGQPQHF. CDR3 nucleotides: TGTGCCAGCAGCCCTTCGGGGCAGCCCCAGCATTTT.

Written as DNA, the CDR3 is TGTGCCAGCAGTTTAGCAGGTAGCGGAAGGGAAGATACGCAGTATTTT. Translating it yields CASSLAGSGREDTQYF. The V gene is TRBV12-3 or TRBV12-4, the J gene TRBJ2-3, with D maybe TRBD2 (6 bases). The CDR3 spans 16 residues. The V gene lost 0 bases and the J gene lost 5 bases, with 15 bases spanning the gap.

The chain joins TRBV28 to TRBJ1-5; D is unresolved. V was shortened by 6 bases and J by 9 bases, with 21 bases between the two germline ends. The germline gives CDR1 MDHEN, CDR2 SYDVKM. CDR3 size: 15 residues. In DNA form, the CDR3 reads TGTGCCAGCAGACGAGCAGAATGGTTAGCCCGGCCCCAGCATTTT. Translated: CASRRAEWLARPQHF.

This clonotype appeared a single time. The CDR3 DNA reads TGTGCCAGCAACTCCCTCGGACAGGGGGCTAGGGCGGGGGGCTACACCTTC. Translating it yields CASNSLGQGARAGGYTF. The chain carries TRBV7-8 and TRBJ1-2; the match to TRBD1 covers 11 bases. The CDR3 length is 17 residues. Per the germline V gene, CDR1 is SGHVS and CDR2 is FQNEAQ. The V gene end was trimmed by 7 bases and the J gene end by 8 bases; junction bases not matched to a gene: 18.

A few counts support this clonotype. The genes are TRBV6-2 or TRBV6-3 and TRBJ1-4, with 9 positions matching TRBD1. The CDR3 consists of 16 residues. CDR1 is MNHEY, CDR2 SVGEGT, per germline. J gave up 7 bases and V 5 bases, and 11 bases lay outside the gene matches. The CDR3 bases are TGTGCCAGCAGTATCGGGACAGGGACGGAGGTTGAAAAACTGTTTTTT. Translation: CASSIGTGTEVEKLFF.

The genes are TRBV7-2 and TRBJ2-4; either TRBD1 or TRBD2 may fit D (6 bases each). Per the germline V gene, CDR1 is SGHTA and CDR2 is FQGNSA. V dropped 1 base and J dropped 6 bases, with 16 bases sitting between them. The CDR3 consists of 16 residues. In nucleotides, the CDR3 is TGTGCCAGCAGCTTAGTCCCCCGGGGGCATAGAAACATTCAGTACTTC. Translated: CASSLVPRGHRNIQYF.